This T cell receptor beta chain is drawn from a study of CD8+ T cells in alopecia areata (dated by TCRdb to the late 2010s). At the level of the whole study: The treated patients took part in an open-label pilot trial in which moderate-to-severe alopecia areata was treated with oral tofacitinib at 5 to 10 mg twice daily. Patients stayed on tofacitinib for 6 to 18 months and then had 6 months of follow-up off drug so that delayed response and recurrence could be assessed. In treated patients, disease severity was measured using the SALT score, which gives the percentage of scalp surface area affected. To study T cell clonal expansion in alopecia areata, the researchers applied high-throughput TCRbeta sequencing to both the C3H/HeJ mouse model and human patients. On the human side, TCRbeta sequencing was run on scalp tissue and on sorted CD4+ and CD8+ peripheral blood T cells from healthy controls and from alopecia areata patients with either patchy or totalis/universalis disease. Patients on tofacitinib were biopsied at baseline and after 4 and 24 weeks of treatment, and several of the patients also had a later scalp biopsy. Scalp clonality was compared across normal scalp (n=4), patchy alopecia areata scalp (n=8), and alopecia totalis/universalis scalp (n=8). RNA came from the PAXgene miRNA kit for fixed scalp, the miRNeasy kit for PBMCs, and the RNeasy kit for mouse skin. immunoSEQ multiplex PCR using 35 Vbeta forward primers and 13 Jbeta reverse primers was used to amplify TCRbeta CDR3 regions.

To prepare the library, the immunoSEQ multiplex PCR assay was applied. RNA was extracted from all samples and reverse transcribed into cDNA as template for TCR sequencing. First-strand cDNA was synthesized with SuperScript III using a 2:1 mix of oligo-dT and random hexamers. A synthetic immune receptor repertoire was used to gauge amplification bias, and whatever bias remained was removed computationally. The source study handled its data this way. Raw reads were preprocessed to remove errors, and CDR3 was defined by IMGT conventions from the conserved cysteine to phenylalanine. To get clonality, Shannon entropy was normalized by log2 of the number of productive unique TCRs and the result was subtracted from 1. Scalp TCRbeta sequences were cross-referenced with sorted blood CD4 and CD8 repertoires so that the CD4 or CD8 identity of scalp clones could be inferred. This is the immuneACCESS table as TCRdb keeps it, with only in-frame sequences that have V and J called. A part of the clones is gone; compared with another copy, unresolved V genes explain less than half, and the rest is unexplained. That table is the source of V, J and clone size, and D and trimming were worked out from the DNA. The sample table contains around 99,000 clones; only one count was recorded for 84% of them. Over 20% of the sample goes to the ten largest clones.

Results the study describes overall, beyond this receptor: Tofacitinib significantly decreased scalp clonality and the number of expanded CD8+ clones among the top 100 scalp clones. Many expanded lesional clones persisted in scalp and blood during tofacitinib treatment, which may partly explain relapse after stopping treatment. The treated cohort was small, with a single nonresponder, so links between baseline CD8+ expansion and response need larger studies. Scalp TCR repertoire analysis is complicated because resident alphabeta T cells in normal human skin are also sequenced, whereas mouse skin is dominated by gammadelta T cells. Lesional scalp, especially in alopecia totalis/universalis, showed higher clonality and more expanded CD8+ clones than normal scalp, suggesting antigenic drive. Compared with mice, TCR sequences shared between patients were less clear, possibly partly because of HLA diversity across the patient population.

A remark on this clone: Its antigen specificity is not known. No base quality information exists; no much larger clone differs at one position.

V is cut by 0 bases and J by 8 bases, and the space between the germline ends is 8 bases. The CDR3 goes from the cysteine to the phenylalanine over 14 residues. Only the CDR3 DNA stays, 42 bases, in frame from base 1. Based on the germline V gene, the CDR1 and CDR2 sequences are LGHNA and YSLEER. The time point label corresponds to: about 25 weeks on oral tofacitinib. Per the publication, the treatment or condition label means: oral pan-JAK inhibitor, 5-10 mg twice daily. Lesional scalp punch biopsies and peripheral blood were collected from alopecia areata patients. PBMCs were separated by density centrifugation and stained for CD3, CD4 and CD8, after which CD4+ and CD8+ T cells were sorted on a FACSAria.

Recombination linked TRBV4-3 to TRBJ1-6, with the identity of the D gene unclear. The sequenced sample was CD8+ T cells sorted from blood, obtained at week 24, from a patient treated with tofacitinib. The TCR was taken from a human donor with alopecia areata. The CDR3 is CASSQDTVYSPLHF. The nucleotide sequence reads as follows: TGCGCCAGCAGCCAAGATACGGTTTATTCACCCCTCCACTTT.